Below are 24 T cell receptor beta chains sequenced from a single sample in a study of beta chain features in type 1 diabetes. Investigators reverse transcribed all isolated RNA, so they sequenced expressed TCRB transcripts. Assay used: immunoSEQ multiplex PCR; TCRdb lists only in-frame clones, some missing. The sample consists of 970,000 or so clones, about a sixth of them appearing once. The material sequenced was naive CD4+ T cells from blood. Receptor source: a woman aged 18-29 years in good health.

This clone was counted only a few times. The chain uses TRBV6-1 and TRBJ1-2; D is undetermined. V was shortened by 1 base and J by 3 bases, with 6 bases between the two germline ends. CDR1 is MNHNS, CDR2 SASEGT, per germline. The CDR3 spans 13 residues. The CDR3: CASSEDRHYGYTF. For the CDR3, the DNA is TGTGCCAGCAGTGAAGATCGTCACTATGGCTACACCTTC.

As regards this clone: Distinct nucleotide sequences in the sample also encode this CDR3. The CDR3 protein is CASSPLTEAFF. The CDR3 region has the DNA TGTGCCAGCTCACCTCTGACTGAAGCTTTCTTT. The chain joins TRBV18 to TRBJ1-1; D is unclear. The V gene lost 3 bases and the J gene lost 5 bases, with 4 bases spanning the gap. This CDR3 is built from 11 residues. Germline values: CDR1 KGHSH, CDR2 LQKENI.

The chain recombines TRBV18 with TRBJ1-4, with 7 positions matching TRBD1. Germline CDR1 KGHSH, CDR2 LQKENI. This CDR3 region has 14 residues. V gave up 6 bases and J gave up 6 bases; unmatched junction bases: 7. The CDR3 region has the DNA TGTGCCAGCTCGAGGACAGGAGGGGATGAAAAACTGTTTTTT. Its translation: CASSRTGGDEKLFF.

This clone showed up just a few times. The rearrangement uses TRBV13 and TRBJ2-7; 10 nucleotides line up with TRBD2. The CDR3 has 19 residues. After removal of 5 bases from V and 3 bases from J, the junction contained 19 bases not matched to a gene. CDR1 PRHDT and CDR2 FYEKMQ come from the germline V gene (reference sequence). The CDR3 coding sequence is TGTGCCAGCAGCGCTAGCGGGAGTGGGATCGGAAGACTAAACTACGAGCAGTACTTC. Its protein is CASSASGSGIGRLNYEQYF.

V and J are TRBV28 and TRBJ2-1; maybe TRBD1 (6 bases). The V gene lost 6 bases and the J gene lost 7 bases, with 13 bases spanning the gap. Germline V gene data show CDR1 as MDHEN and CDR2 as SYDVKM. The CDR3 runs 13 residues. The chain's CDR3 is CASSQTGRNEQFF. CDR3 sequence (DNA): TGTGCCAGCAGCCAGACAGGCCGTAATGAGCAGTTCTTC.

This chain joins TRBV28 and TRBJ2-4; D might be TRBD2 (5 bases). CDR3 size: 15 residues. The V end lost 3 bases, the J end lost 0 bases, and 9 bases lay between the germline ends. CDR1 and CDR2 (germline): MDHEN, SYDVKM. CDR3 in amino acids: CASSLTTGAKNIQYF. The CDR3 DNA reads TGTGCCAGCAGTTTGACTACCGGAGCCAAAAACATTCAGTACTTC.

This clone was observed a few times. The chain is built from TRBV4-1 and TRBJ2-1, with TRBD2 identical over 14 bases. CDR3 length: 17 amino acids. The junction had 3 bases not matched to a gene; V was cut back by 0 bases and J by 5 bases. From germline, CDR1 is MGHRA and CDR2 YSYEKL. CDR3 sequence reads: CASSQDGTSGSNNEQFF. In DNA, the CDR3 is TGCGCCAGCAGCCAAGATGGGACTAGCGGGAGCAACAATGAGCAGTTCTTC.

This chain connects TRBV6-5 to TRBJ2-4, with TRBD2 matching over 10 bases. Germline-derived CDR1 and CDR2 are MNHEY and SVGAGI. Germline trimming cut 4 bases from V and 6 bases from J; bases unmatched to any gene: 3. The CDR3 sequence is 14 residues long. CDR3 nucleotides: TGTGCCAGCAGTTCTCCTAGCGGGGGAAACATTCAGTACTTC. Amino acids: CASSSPSGGNIQYF.

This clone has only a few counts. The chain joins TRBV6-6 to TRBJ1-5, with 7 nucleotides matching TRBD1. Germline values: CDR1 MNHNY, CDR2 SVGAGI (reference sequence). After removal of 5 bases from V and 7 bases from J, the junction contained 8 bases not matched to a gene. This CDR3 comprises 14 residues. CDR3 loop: CASSPQGGVQPQHF. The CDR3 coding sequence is TGTGCCAGCAGTCCTCAGGGGGGCGTACAGCCCCAGCATTTT.

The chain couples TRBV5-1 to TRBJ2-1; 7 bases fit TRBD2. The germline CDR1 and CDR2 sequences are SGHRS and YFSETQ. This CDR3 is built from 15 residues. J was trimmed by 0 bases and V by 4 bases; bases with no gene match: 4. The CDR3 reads CASSRGGSSYNEQFF. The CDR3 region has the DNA TGCGCCAGCAGCCGCGGGGGAAGCTCCTACAATGAGCAGTTCTTC.

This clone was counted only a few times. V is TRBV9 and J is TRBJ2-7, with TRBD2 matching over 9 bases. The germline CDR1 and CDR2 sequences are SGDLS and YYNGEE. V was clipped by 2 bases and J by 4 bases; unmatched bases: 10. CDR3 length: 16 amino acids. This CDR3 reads CASSVGELREGYEQYF. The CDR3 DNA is TGTGCCAGCAGCGTGGGGGAGTTGCGGGAGGGTTACGAGCAGTACTTC.

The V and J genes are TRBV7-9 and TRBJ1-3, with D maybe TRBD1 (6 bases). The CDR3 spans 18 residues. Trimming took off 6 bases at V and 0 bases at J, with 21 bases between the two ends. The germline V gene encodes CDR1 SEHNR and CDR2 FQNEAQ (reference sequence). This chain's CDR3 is CASRRQTGTLYSGNTIYF. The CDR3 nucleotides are TGTGCCAGCAGACGGCAGACCGGGACACTTTACTCTGGAAACACCATATATTTT.

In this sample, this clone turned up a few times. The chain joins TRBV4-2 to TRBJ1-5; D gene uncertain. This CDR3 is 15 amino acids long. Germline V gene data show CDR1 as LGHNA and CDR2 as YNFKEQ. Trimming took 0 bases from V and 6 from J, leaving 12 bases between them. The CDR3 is CASSQESEPGQPQHF. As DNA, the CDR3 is TGTGCCAGCAGCCAAGAGTCCGAACCGGGTCAGCCCCAGCATTTT.

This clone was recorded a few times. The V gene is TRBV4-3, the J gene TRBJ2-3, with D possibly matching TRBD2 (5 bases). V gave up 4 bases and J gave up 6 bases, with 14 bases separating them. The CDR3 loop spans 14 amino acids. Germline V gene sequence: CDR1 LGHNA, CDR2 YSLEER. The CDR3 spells CASSPAVGRDTQYF. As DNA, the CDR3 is TGCGCCAGCAGCCCAGCGGTGGGTAGGGATACGCAGTATTTT.

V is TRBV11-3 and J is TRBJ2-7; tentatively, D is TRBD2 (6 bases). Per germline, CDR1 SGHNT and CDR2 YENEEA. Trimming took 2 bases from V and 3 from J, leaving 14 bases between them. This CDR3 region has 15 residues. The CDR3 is CASSLSFGSVYEQYF. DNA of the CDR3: TGTGCCAGCAGCTTAAGTTTCGGGAGCGTCTACGAGCAGTACTTC.

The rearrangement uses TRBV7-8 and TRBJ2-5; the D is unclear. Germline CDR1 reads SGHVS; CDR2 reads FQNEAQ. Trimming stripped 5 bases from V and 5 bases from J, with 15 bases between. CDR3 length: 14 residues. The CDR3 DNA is TGTGCCAGCAGCCCGATGGGGTGGCGGGAGACCCAGTACTTC. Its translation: CASSPMGWRETQYF.

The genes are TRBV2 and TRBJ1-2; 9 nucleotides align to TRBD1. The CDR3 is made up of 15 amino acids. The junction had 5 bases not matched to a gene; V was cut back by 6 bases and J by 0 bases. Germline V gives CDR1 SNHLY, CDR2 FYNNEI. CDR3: CASRLQGAANYGYTF. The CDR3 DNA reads TGTGCCAGCAGACTACAGGGGGCGGCTAACTATGGCTACACCTTC.

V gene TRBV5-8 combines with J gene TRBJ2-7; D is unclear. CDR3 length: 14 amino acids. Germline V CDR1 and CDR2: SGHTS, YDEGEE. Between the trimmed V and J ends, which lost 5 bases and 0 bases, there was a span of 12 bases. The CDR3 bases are TGTGCCAGCAGGTCCGGAGCGTCCTCCTACGAGCAGTACTTC. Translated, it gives CASRSGASSYEQYF.

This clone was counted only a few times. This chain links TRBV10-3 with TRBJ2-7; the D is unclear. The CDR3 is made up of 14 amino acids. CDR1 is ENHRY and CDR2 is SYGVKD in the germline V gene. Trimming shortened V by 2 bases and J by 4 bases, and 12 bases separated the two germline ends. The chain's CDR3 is CAISEPTDHYEQYF. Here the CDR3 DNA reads TGTGCCATCAGTGAGCCGACGGACCATTACGAGCAGTACTTC.

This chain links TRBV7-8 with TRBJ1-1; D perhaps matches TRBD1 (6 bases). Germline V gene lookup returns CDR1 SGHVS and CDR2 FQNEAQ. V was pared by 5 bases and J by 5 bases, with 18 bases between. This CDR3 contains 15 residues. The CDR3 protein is CASSGSLGGRTEAFF. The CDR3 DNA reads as TGTGCCAGCAGCGGATCGTTGGGGGGCAGGACTGAAGCTTTCTTT.

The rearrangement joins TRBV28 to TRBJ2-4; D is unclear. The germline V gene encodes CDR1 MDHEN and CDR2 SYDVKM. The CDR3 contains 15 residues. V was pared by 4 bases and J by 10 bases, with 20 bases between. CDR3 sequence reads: CASSSPAPGFQIQYF. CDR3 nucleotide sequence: TGTGCCAGCAGTTCCCCGGCCCCGGGTTTTCAGATTCAGTACTTC.

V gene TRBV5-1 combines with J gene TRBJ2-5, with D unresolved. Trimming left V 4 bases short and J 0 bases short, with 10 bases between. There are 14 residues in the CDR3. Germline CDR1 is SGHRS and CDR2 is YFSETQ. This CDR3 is CASSGGNDQETQYF. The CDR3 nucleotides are TGCGCCAGCAGCGGCGGAAACGACCAAGAGACCCAGTACTTC.

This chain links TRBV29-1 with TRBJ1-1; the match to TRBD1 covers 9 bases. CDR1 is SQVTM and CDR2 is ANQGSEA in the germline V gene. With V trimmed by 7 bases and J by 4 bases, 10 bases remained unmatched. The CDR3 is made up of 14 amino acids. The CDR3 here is CSGTRQGGVTEAFF. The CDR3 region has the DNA TGCAGCGGCACGCGACAGGGGGGCGTCACTGAAGCTTTCTTT.

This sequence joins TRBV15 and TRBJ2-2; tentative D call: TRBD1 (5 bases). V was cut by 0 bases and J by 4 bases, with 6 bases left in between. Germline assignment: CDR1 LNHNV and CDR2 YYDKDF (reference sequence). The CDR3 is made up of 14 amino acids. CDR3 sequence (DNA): TGTGCCACCAGCAGAGATGACAGCACCGGGGAGCTGTTTTTT. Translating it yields CATSRDDSTGELFF.